The sequence of this T cell receptor (beta chain) was determined in a study of a mutant IDH1 vaccine in newly diagnosed glioma. The CDR3 has 14 amino acids. Germline-derived CDR1 and CDR2 are SGHDT and YYEEEE. V was pared by 1 base and J by 3 bases, with 8 bases between. The assay was immunoSEQ multiplex PCR, and TCRdb's table has in-frame clones only and misses some. The data show approximately 56,000 clones, about 79% seen once. In regard to this clone: As yet, its antigen is unknown.

Time point defined: week 47, end of study. Vaccination used 300 ug of mutant IDH1 20-mer peptide per dose, with topical imiquimod. This TCR was recovered from a man aged 50-60 years with glioma. The chain has TRBV5-6 and TRBJ1-3; D gene unclear. The source was PBMCs, collected from a glioma patient whose treatment included an IDH1 peptide vaccine. This chain's CDR3 is CASSLMGYGNTIYF. In DNA form, the CDR3 reads TGTGCCAGCAGCTTGATGGGGTATGGAAACACCATATATTTT. The whole variable domain, filled in from reference TRBV5-6 and TRBJ1-3, reads DAGVTQSPTHLIKTRGQQVTLRCSPKSGHDTVSWYQQALGQGPQFIFQYYEEEERQRGNFPDRFSGHQFPNYSSELNVNALLLGDSALYLCASSLMGYGNTIYFGEGSWLTVV.